A single sample gave rise to the 22 T cell receptor beta chains below, sequenced in a study of blood T cell dynamics during melanoma immunotherapy. Repertoires were generated with immunoSEQ multiplex PCR, while TCRdb's copy carries only in-frame clones and drops some. The sample contains over 12,000 clones, approximately 88% of which appear only once. Indicated time point: week 3, after first cycle of checkpoint inhibitor. The material was blood, obtained from a patient treated with checkpoint blockade. These TCRs come from a human donor with melanoma.

The rearrangement links TRBV2 to TRBJ2-1, with D perhaps TRBD2 (5 bases). The germline CDR1 and CDR2 sequences are SNHLY and FYNNEI. CDR3 length equals 16 residues. With 4 bases removed from V and 4 bases from J, the gap between germline ends came to 17 bases. This CDR3 is CASSGLTRLLYNEQFF. The CDR3 DNA reads as TGTGCCAGCAGTGGCCTCACTAGATTACTTTACAATGAGCAGTTCTTC. Using reference TRBV2 and TRBJ2-1 for the parts outside the CDR3, the full variable domain is EPEVTQTPSHQVTQMGQEVILRCVPISNHLYFYWYRQILGQKVEFLVSFYNNEISEKSEIFDDQFSVERPDGSNFTLKIRSTKLEDSAMYFCASSGLTRLLYNEQFFGPGTRLTVL.

The genes are TRBV16 and TRBJ2-5; 7 bases match TRBD1. The germline V gene has CDR1 KGHSY and CDR2 FQNENV. The CDR3 spans 14 residues. V lost 6 bases and J lost 5; bases outside the gene matches: 9. CDR3: CASSRRQGEETQYF. DNA for the CDR3: TGTGCCAGCAGTCGTAGACAGGGTGAGGAGACCCAGTACTTC.

The table lists this clone with a few counts. V is TRBV19 and J is TRBJ1-1, with 11 positions matching TRBD1. V shed 5 bases, J shed 3 bases, and the junction held 2 bases outside the gene matches. The CDR3 runs 14 residues. Germline assignment: CDR1 LNHDA and CDR2 SQIVND (reference sequence). The CDR3 protein is CASSLGQGDTEAFF. DNA of the CDR3: TGTGCCAGTAGTTTGGGACAGGGGGACACTGAAGCTTTCTTT.

The chain has TRBV4-1 and TRBJ2-1; D is unresolved. The CDR3 has 16 amino acids. Germline V gene sequence: CDR1 MGHRA, CDR2 YSYEKL. Trimming took off 1 base at V and 4 bases at J, with 14 bases between the two ends. CDR3 bases: TGCGCCAGCAGCCAAGTGAACCTAGTAGTTTACAATGAGCAGTTCTTC. Amino acids: CASSQVNLVVYNEQFF.

The chain recombines TRBV28 with TRBJ1-5; TRBD1 agrees at 9 bases. After removal of 5 bases from V and 0 bases from J, the junction contained 5 bases not matched to a gene. Germline CDR1 MDHEN, CDR2 SYDVKM. There are 16 residues in the CDR3. In DNA form, the CDR3 reads TGTGCCAGCAGTATGGAGGGACAGGGTAGCAATCAGCCCCAGCATTTT. This translates into CASSMEGQGSNQPQHF.

The chain links TRBV9 to TRBJ1-4, with TRBD1 matching 10 bases. Germline V gene lookup returns CDR1 SGDLS and CDR2 YYNGEE. CDR3 length: 15 amino acids. Losses at the gene ends were 3 bases for V and 6 bases for J; bases not matched to a gene: 5. The CDR3 loop is CASSADGTGDEKLFF. In nucleotides, the CDR3 is TGTGCCAGCAGCGCGGACGGGACAGGGGATGAAAAACTGTTTTTT.

This chain uses TRBV6-5 with TRBJ1-5; D possibly corresponds to TRBD1 (5 bases). Germline V gene sequence: CDR1 MNHEY, CDR2 SVGAGI. Trimming pared 5 bases from V and 3 bases from J, leaving 11 bases between. The CDR3 extends over 14 amino acids. The CDR3 reads CASSRDSFNQPQHF. The CDR3 bases are TGTGCCAGCAGTCGCGACAGCTTCAATCAGCCCCAGCATTTT.

V and J are TRBV6-1 and TRBJ2-1; 9 nucleotides match TRBD2. Germline V gene sequence: CDR1 MNHNS, CDR2 SASEGT. The CDR3 runs 14 residues. Trimming took 7 bases from V and 5 from J; bases not matched to a gene: 6. CDR3 residues: CASNSGSSNNEQFF. The CDR3, as DNA: TGTGCCAGCAATAGCGGGAGTAGCAACAATGAGCAGTTCTTC.

This rearrangement joins TRBV30 to TRBJ1-5; no clear D gene. The CDR3 is 13 amino acids. CDR1 is GTSNPN and CDR2 is SVGIG in the germline V gene (reference sequence). Trimming pared 3 bases from V and 5 bases from J, leaving 11 bases between. CDR3 coding DNA: TGTGCCTGGAGCTACGGCCCAGATCAGCCCCAGCATTTT. This translates into CAWSYGPDQPQHF.

The chain joins TRBV5-1 to TRBJ1-2, with TRBD1 matching 8 bases. CDR3 length: 14 residues. The junction had 10 bases not matched to a gene; V was cut back by 4 bases and J by 8 bases. CDR1 and CDR2 from the germline V gene are SGHRS and YFSETQ. Written as DNA, the CDR3 is TGCGCCAGCAGCCCGCGTGGACAGGGAGTCGGCTACACCTTC. This translates into CASSPRGQGVGYTF.

In this sample, this clone turned up a few times. The V call is TRBV19, the J call TRBJ1-4, with D maybe TRBD1 (6 bases). CDR3 length: 12 residues. CDR1 LNHDA and CDR2 SQIVND come from the germline V gene (reference sequence). Trimming left V 6 bases short and J 17 bases short, with 19 bases between. The CDR3 loop reads CASRDRTDGAFF. CDR3 nucleotide sequence: TGTGCCAGTAGGGATAGGACAGACGGTGCCTTTTTT.

The chain uses TRBV28 and TRBJ2-1; 8 positions match TRBD2. The CDR3 has 17 amino acids. Trimming at V came to 4 bases and at J to 6 bases, leaving 14 bases not matched to a gene. The V gene's germline CDR1 is MDHEN and CDR2 SYDVKM. Here the CDR3 reads CASSSELTSEWANEQFF. Written as DNA, the CDR3 is TGTGCCAGCAGTTCCGAATTGACTAGCGAATGGGCCAATGAGCAGTTCTTC. The full variable domain, in which reference TRBV28 and TRBJ2-1 provide the parts outside the CDR3, is DVKVTQSSRYLVKRTGEKVFLECVQDMDHENMFWYRQDPGLGLRLIYFSYDVKMKEKGDIPEGYSVSREKKERFSLILESASTNQTSMYLCASSSELTSEWANEQFFGPGTRLTVL.

The V gene is TRBV7-3, the J gene TRBJ2-1; 8 bases line up with TRBD2. Germline V gives CDR1 SGHTA, CDR2 FQGTGA. V shed 0 bases, J shed 0 bases, and the junction held 4 bases outside the gene matches. The CDR3 has 17 amino acids. In DNA, the CDR3 is TGTGCCAGCAGCTTAACGGAGAGCGGGAGCTCCTACAATGAGCAGTTCTTC. Translation gives CASSLTESGSSYNEQFF.

The chain employs TRBV7-2 and TRBJ1-1; unclear D gene. V lost 5 bases to trimming and J lost 4 bases, with 14 bases between them. CDR1 is SGHTA, CDR2 FQGNSA, per germline. The CDR3 sequence is 14 residues long. CDR3 amino acids: CASSRALGSTEAFF. The CDR3 DNA reads TGTGCCAGCAGCCGGGCCCTGGGGAGCACTGAAGCTTTCTTT. Full variable domain (remainder filled in from reference TRBV7-2 and TRBJ1-1): GAGVSQSPSNKVTEKGKDVELRCDPISGHTALYWYRQSLGQGLEFLIYFQGNSAPDKSGLPSDRFSAERTGGSVSTLTIQRTQQEDSAVYLCASSRALGSTEAFFGQGTRLTVV.

This chain joins TRBV14 and TRBJ2-1; 7 bases are shared with TRBD2. V gave up 0 bases and J gave up 8 bases; unmatched junction bases: 19. The CDR3 length is 19 residues. CDR1 and CDR2 (germline): SGHDN, FVKESK. CDR3 loop: CASSQDPTSLRSMGHEQFF. As DNA, the CDR3 is TGTGCCAGCAGCCAAGATCCGACTAGCCTCCGCTCCATGGGCCATGAGCAGTTCTTC. The full variable domain, with the rest looked up from reference TRBV14 and TRBJ2-1, is EAGVTQFPSHSVIEKGQTVTLRCDPISGHDNLYWYRRVMGKEIKFLLHFVKESKQDESGMPNNRFLAERTGGTYSTLKVQPAELEDSGVYFCASSQDPTSLRSMGHEQFFGPGTRLTVL.

The genes are TRBV5-8 and TRBJ1-1, with D maybe TRBD1 (5 bases). CDR1 is SGHTS and CDR2 is YDEGEE in the germline V gene. The CDR3 runs 13 residues. The germline V and J ends were trimmed by 2 bases and 4 bases, with 9 bases remaining between them. This CDR3 is CASSFGGITEAFF. The CDR3 DNA reads TGTGCCAGCAGCTTCGGGGGGATCACTGAAGCTTTCTTT.

The chain carries TRBV15 and TRBJ1-1; 7 bases are a match to TRBD1. This CDR3 is 15 amino acids long. Germline CDR1 is LNHNV and CDR2 is YYDKDF (reference sequence). V lost 1 base and J lost 1; bases outside the gene matches: 3. Written as DNA, the CDR3 is TGTGCCACCAGCAGAGCTGAGGGGGCGAACACTGAAGCTTTCTTT. It specifies CATSRAEGANTEAFF.

The chain carries TRBV28 and TRBJ2-1; D perhaps matches TRBD2 (6 bases). The CDR3 covers 14 residues. The germline CDR1 and CDR2 sequences are MDHEN and SYDVKM. V dropped 4 bases and J dropped 6 bases, with 13 bases sitting between them. Here the CDR3 reads CASSSPRTINEQFF. Here the CDR3 DNA reads TGTGCCAGCAGTTCTCCGAGGACTATCAATGAGCAGTTCTTC.

The CDR3: CASSLDRHEQYF. The CDR3 DNA follows: TGTGCCAGCAGTTTAGACAGGCACGAGCAGTACTTC. V is TRBV6-5 and J is TRBJ2-7; possibly TRBD1 for D (6 bases). The CDR3 contains 12 residues. Germline V CDR1 and CDR2: MNHEY, SVGAGI. V was cut by 4 bases and J by 5 bases, with 9 bases left in between.

The CDR3 DNA is TGTGCCAGCAGCTGGAGCCGGGACAAGGGTTACTATGGCTACACCTTC. Encoded protein: CASSWSRDKGYYGYTF. V and J are TRBV5-6 and TRBJ1-2, with D possibly matching TRBD1 (6 bases). Germline V gives CDR1 SGHDT, CDR2 YYEEEE. Trimming shortened V by 3 bases and J by 3 bases, and 18 bases separated the two germline ends. The CDR3 has 16 residues.

The CDR3 DNA reads as TGTGCCAGCTCACAAACCTTAACAGATACGCAGTATTTT. It encodes CASSQTLTDTQYF. The V and J genes are TRBV18 and TRBJ2-3; D unresolved. Germline V gene lookup returns CDR1 KGHSH and CDR2 LQKENI. The V end was cut by 4 bases, the J end by 3 bases, with 8 bases between. The CDR3 contains 13 residues. Using reference TRBV18 and TRBJ2-3 for the parts outside the CDR3, the full variable domain is NAGVMQNPRHLVRRRGQEARLRCSPMKGHSHVYWYRQLPEEGLKFMVYLQKENIIDESGMPKERFSAEFPKEGPSILRIQQVVRGDSAAYFCASSQTLTDTQYFGPGTRLTVL.

The chain couples TRBV7-3 to TRBJ2-6; TRBD1 aligns across 8 bases. Trimming at V came to 5 bases and at J to 0 bases, leaving 9 bases not matched to a gene. CDR1 is SGHTA and CDR2 is FQGTGA in the germline V gene. The CDR3 runs to 18 residues. The CDR3 coding sequence is TGTGCCAGCAGCGACACAGGGGGACTTTCCTCTGGGGCCAACGTCCTGACTTTC. It codes for CASSDTGGLSSGANVLTF.